The rows below give T cell receptor beta chains drawn from one sample of a study of cytomegalovirus exposure and HLA in healthy donors. Clones were sequenced by immunoSEQ multiplex PCR, and TCRdb holds only the in-frame ones, with some missing. Here the sample spans under 150,000 clones, around 75% being singletons. Sequenced input: PBMCs. The receptors derive from a female donor in good health and CMV-seronegative. CDR3s leave out the opening cysteine and the closing phenylalanine or tryptophan. D genes are given only for firm matches.

V | D | CDR3
TRBV30 | TRBD1 | AYTGQGGYT
TRBV7-2 | . | ASSRDSYTEAF
TRBV7-2 | . | ASSPGWGQGYEQY
TRBV18 | . | ASSPGSNQPQH
TRBV29-1 | . | SAPFSGGSDTQY
TRBV6-6 | TRBD1 | ASSPPGTGLFKKQY
TRBV30 | TRBD1 | AWSSSRTGNQPQH
TRBV10-2 | TRBD1 | ASKRGQGSYEQY
TRBV2 | . | ASSLIAGWLF
TRBV4-1 | TRBD2 | ASSQLAGAGDTQY
TRBV6-6 | TRBD1 | ASSITGGAGYGYT
TRBV4-1 | . | ASSQAQDKEAF
TRBV6-5 | TRBD2 | ASRVAGGVYNEQF
TRBV4-1 | . | ASSQEGSSYEQY
TRBV28 | TRBD1 | ASQDRLEWQY
TRBV12-5 | . | ASRGVQGFYNEQF